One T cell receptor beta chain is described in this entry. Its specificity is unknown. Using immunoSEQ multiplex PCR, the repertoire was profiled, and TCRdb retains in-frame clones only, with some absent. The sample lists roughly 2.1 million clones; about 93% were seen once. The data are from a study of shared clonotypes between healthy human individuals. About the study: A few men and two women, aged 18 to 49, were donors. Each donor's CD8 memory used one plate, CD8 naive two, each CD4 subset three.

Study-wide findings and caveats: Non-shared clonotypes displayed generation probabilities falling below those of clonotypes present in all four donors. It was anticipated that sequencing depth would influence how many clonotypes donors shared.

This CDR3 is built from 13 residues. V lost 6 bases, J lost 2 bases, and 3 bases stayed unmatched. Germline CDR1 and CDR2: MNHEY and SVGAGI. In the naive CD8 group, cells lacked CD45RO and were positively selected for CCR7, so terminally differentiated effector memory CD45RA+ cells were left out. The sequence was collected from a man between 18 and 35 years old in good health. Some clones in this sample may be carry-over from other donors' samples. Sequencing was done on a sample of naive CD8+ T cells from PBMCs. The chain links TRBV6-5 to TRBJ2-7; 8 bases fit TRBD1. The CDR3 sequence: CASRARGPYEQYF. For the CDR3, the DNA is TGTGCCAGCAGGGCCAGGGGGCCCTACGAGCAGTACTTC.